This T cell receptor (beta chain) came from a study of T cell responses to AZD1222 COVID-19 vaccine. Points from the study as a whole: Among vaccine-associated CD4 TCRs, coverage spanned spike, with dominance at 160-218 and 743-854. Only five to seven AZD1222 recipients were seropositive at baseline. Most donors were white British and more were female, and clonal diversity was possibly underestimated.

Details on this clone: Its antigen remains unknown.

The CDR3 is made up of 14 amino acids. Trimming pared 9 bases from V and 3 bases from J, leaving 16 bases between. The germline V gene has CDR1 KGHDR and CDR2 SFDVKD. The repertoire was sequenced with immunoSEQ multiplex PCR; TCRdb's copy has only in-frame clones and lacks some. The repertoire holds about 130,000 clones, roughly 90% seen once, with less than 2% in the top ten. This sequence was found in an adult in good health. This specimen consisted of peripheral blood, obtained on day 0 of AZD1222 vaccination. V usage is TRBV24-1 and J usage is TRBJ1-2; D might be TRBD1 (5 bases). CDR3 sequence: CATGDGGSDYGYTF. The CDR3 DNA reads as TGTGCCACCGGGGACGGGGGGTCGGACTATGGCTACACCTTC.